A selection of T cell receptor beta chains follows, all from one sample in a study of shared clonotypes between healthy human individuals. This table comes from immunoSEQ multiplex PCR, and its TCRdb copy is limited to in-frame clones, with some not included. The sample lists around 600,000 clones, roughly 97% occurring once. The specimen sequenced was naive CD4+ T cells sorted from blood. These receptors were taken from a woman aged 25 to 45 in good health. The conserved cysteine and the conserved F or W are not part of the CDR3 here. For some rows the clone size is stated as once, few or many, or as a class when expanded; others skip it.

v_call clone_size cdr3_aa
TRBV11-2 NA ASSFSTWQNTDTQY
TRBV18 NA ASSPRGRAYNEQF
TRBV2 NA ASSDRDVGYGYT
TRBV28 NA ASSPPGQGSHEQY
TRBV7-9 NA ASSIGTHESTDTQY
TRBV6-1 NA ASSENTGYGYT
TRBV28 NA ASWDSSSYEQY
TRBV6-4 NA ASRDYNIGTGELF
TRBV5-1 NA ASSLEGGNTIY
TRBV2 NA ASSRTDYNEQF
TRBV28 NA ASSRPDRNFYNEQF
TRBV15 once ATSRVPRAYEQY
TRBV9 NA ASSPQTSLQTQY
TRBV28 NA ASSSGGKGEQY
TRBV5-1 NA ASSLDRAGGPEF
TRBV15 NA ATSGGRAGADYEQY
TRBV7-8 NA ASSLTRVRNNEQF
TRBV10-3 few ASQGDDDEQY
TRBV2 NA ASSEGLGTGELF
TRBV5-4 NA ASSFAPDSEAF
TRBV15 once ATSTYNEQF
TRBV7-9 NA ASSLEGLAGGSNTGELF
TRBV28 NA ASSSGSWTEAF
TRBV19 NA ASSFNYEQY
TRBV5-6 NA ASSLLRAHGNTIY
TRBV6-5 NA ASKQTGDGYT
TRBV2 NA ASRTSSARGSDEQY
TRBV28 NA ASRSHEGQGDTGELF
TRBV5-4 NA ASSLGTGGRDEKLF
TRBV7-2 NA ASSPGGAGSNEQF
TRBV28 NA ASNPPGGPQY
TRBV28 NA ASSLSGRAGETQY
TRBV5-1 NA ASSPPSGSPTADTQY
TRBV28 NA ASRTAIMDEQF
TRBV28 NA ASSLDSTYEQY
TRBV11-2 NA ASSLDQGLETQY
TRBV27 NA ASSRGWRESTDTQY
TRBV6-5 NA ASKGWQGEEAF
TRBV14 NA ASSQERRTGELF
TRBV7-9 NA ASSLIGQEYGYT
TRBV28 once ASSFAGGNQPQH
TRBV6-5 NA ASSYSPGGTEKLF
TRBV28 NA ASSSPNSYEQY
TRBV4-1 NA ASSQDRGSAYNEQF
TRBV11-2 NA ASSSRGSGKLF
TRBV10-1 NA ASAPGRAPYEQY
TRBV7-2 NA ASSQITGLVSTDTQY
TRBV18 NA ASSRGEGDTEAF
TRBV28 NA ASSLRGDYGYT
TRBV19 NA ASSMGQGYGGSNQPQH
TRBV6-6 NA ASSPRAREKLF
TRBV5-5 NA ASSFGETQY
TRBV6-5 NA ASSKGQHLEQY
TRBV6-1 NA ASSEALSGLGETQY
TRBV6-5 NA ASRLNYEQY
TRBV27 few ASSLLGAEQPQH
TRBV6-5 NA ASSYSGQGPTYEQY